This T cell receptor (beta chain) was obtained from a study of beta chain features in type 1 diabetes. Overall study findings and caveats: Within each of all four CD4+ subsets, Type 1 diabetes patients had TCRB CDR3s that were moderately but significantly shorter.

V shed 0 bases and J shed 3 bases, with 12 bases lying between them. The CDR3 totals 16 residues. Germline loops: CDR1 KGHSH, CDR2 LQKENI. Sequenced material consisted of expressed TCRB transcripts (all of the isolated RNA was reverse transcribed). Generated by immunoSEQ multiplex PCR, the TCRdb table keeps only in-frame clones and is missing some. The sample has tens of thousands of clones; about 45% are singletons. A few counts support this clone. The target antigen is unknown. The specimen sequenced was stem cell memory CD4+ T cells from blood. The chain carries TRBV18 and TRBJ2-1; D possibly corresponds to TRBD1 (6 bases). The receptor's source is a man aged 25 to 40 with type 1 diabetes. The chain's CDR3 is CASSPPGQSLYNEQFF. In DNA form, the CDR3 reads TGTGCCAGCTCACCACCAGGACAGAGCCTCTACAATGAGCAGTTCTTC.